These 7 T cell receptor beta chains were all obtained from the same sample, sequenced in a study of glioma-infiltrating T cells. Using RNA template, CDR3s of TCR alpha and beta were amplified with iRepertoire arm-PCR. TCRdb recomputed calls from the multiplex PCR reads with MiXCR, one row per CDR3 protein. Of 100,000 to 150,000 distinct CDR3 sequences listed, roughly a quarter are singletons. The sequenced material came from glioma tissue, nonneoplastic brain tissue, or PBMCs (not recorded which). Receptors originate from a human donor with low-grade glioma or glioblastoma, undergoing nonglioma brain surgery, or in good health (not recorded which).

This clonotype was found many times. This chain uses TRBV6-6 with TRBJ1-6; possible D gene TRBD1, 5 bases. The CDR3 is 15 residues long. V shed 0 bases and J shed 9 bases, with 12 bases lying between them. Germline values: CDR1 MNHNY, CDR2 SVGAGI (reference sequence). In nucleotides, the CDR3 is TGTGCCAGCAGTTACTCCACTCGGGGCGGTTCACCCCTCCACTTT. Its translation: CASSYSTRGGSPLHF.

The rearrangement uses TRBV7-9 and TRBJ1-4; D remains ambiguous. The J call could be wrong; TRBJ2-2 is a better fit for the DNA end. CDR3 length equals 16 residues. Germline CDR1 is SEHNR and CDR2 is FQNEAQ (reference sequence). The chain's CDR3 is CASSLRRLTNTGELFF. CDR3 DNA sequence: TGTGCCAGCAGCTTACGACGACTCACGAACACCGGGGAGCTGTTTTTT.

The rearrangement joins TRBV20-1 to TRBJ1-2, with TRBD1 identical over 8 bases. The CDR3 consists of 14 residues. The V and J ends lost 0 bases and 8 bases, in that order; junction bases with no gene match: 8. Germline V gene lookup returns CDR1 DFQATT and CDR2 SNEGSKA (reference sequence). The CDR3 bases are TGCAGTGCTAGAGACGACAGGGGCTTGGAGGGCTACACCTTC. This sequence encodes CSARDDRGLEGYTF.

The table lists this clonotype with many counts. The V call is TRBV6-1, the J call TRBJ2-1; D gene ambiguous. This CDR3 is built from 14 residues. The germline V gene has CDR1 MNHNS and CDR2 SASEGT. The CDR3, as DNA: TGTAGCACGAGGCCTTACTCCGACTACAATGAGCAGTTCTTC. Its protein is CSTRPYSDYNEQFF.

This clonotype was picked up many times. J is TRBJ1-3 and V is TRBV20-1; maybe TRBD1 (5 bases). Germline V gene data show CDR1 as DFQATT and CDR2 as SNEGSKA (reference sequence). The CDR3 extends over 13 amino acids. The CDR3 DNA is TGCAGCGCAGTGTGGGGGAAAGGAAACACCATATATTTT. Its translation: CSAVWGKGNTIYF.

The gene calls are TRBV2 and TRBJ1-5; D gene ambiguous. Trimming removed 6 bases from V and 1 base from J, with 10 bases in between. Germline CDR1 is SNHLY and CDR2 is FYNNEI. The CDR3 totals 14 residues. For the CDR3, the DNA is TGTGCCAGCAGACGGGAGGCAAGCAATCAGCCCCAGCATTTT. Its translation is CASRREASNQPQHF.

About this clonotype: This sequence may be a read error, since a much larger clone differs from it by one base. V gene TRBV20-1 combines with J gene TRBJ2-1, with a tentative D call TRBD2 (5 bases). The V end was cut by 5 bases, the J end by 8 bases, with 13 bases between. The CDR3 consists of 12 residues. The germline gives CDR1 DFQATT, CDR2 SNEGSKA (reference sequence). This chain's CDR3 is CSAGIGVDEQFF. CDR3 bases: TGCAGTGCTGGTATCGGGGTGGATGAGCAGTTCTTC.